The rows below give T cell receptor beta chains drawn from one sample of a study of blood T cell repertoires in COVID-19. TCRdb keeps only in-frame clones here, not all; method: immunoSEQ multiplex PCR. This sample has more than 250,000 clones; around 86% occur once, and the top ten carry 10%. Sequencing was performed on PBMCs or T cells enriched from blood (not recorded which). The receptors shown here come from a young woman who had recovered from COVID-19. Both conserved end residues are trimmed from each CDR3. The D gene is left open where the match is weak.

d_gene,v_gene,CDR3aa
TRBD2,TRBV28,ASSPGLAGPTDTQY
.,TRBV18,ASSFVQHSYEQY
.,TRBV2,ASSEAKRSTDTQY
.,TRBV28,ASSLGQGNQPQH
TRBD1,TRBV6-5,ASSLRDRGGNEQF
.,TRBV12-5,ASGLDHMNTEAF
TRBD2,TRBV27,ASSLGTSMDPDTQY
TRBD2,TRBV4-1,ASSLPLAGPRDTQY
TRBD1,TRBV29-1,SVDWTGTMETQY
TRBD1,TRBV18,ASSPGTGKSVAIYEQY
TRBD1,TRBV11-2,ASKDGTVNTGELF
.,TRBV9,ASRGDFTDTQY
.,TRBV18,ASSPSEGPETQY
.,TRBV18,ASSPPRQMNTEAF
.,TRBV9,ASSRGGELF
.,TRBV6-5,ASSDHEGVNEQF
.,TRBV30,AGTNRGGYEQY
.,TRBV7-9,ASSLGGLAF
TRBD2,TRBV7-3,ASSPQAGVREGEQF
.,TRBV2,ASSVTYEQY
.,TRBV19,ASSIVSGRTEAF
.,TRBV5-4,ASSLAAGGGYT